The entry below describes one T cell receptor beta chain. No antigen is known for it. J was trimmed by 0 bases and V by 2 bases; bases with no gene match: 3. Germline CDR1 and CDR2: SGHNT and YYREEE (reference sequence). The CDR3 has 15 amino acids. This sample was taken from a study of beta chain features in type 1 diabetes. A CD45RO/CCR7/CD25/CD127/CD95/CD27 panel sorted naive, central memory, regulatory and stem cell-like memory CD4+ cells. The isolated RNA, all of it, was reverse transcribed, so expressed TCRB transcripts were what got sequenced. The table came from immunoSEQ multiplex PCR; TCRdb's copy has only in-frame clones and leaves some out. The data hold about 53,000 clones, with 55% to 80% observed a single time. Study-level results: Moderate yet significant TCRB CDR3 shortening was seen in Type 1 diabetes patients in all four CD4+ subsets.

The specimen was stem cell memory CD4+ T cells from blood. The rearrangement uses TRBV5-4 and TRBJ2-7; 9 bases match TRBD2. This TCR derives from a young woman with type 1 diabetes. CDR3 nucleotide sequence: TGTGCCAGCAGCTTCCCAGCGGGAGGCTCCTACGAGCAGTACTTC. Protein sequence: CASSFPAGGSYEQYF.